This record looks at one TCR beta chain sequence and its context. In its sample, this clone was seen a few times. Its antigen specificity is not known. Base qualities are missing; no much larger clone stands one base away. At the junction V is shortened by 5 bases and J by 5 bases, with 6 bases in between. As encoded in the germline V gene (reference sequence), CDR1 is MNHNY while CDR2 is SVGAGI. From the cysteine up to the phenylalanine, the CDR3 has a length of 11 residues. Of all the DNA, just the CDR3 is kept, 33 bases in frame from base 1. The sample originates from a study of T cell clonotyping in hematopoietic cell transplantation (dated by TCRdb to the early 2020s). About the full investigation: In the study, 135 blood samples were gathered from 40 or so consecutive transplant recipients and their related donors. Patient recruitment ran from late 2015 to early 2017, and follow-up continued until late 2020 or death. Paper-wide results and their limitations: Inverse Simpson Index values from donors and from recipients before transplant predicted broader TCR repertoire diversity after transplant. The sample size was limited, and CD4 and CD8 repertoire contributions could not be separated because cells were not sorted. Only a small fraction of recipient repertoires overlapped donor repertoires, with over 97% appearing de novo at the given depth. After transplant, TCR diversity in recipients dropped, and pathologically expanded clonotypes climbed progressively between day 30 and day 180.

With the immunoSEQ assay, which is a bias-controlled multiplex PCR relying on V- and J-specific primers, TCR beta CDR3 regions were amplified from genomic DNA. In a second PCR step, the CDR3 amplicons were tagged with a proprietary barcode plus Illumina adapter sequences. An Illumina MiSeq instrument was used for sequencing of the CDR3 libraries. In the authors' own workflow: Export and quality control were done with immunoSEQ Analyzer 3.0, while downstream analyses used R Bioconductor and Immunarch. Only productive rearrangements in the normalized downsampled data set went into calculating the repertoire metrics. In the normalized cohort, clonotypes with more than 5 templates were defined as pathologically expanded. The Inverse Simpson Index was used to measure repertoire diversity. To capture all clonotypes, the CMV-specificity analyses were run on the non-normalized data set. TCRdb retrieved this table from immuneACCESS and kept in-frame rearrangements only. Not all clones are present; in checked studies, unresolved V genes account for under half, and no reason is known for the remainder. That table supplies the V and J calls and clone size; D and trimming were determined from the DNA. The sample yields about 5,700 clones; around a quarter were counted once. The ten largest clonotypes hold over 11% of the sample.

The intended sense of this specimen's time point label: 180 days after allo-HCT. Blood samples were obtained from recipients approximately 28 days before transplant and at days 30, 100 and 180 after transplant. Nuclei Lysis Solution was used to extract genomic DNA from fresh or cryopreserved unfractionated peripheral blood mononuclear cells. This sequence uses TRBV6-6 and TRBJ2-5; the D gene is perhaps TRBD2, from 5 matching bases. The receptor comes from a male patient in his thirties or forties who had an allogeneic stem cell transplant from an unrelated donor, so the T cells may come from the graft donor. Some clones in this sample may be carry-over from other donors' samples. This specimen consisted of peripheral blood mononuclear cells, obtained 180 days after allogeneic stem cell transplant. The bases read TGTGCCAGCAGTCCGGGGGAGACCCAGTACTTC. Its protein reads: CASSPGETQYF.